This T cell receptor beta chain was captured in a study of T cell clonality in common variable immunodeficiency. Study-level points and caveats: Fewer deletions and N-nucleotide insertions were reportedly seen in common variable immunodeficiency TCR beta sequences.

This CDR3 has 14 residues. Germline V gene lookup returns CDR1 ENHRY and CDR2 SYGVKD. The junction had 10 bases not matched to a gene; V was cut back by 9 bases and J by 4 bases. Assay used: immunoSEQ multiplex PCR; TCRdb lists only in-frame clones, some missing. The sample holds about 52,000 clones, and no clone turns up only once. This clone was seen ten or more times. Antigen unknown. Sequencing ends 3 residues short of the CDR3 end; the germline J gene provides the rest. The sequenced sample consisted of peripheral blood mononuclear cells. The genes are TRBV10-3 and TRBJ1-2, with 8 bases matching TRBD1. The source of this sequence is a person aged 18 to 70 in good health. The CDR3: CAIPRTGNSYGYTF. Partial CDR3 DNA: TGTGCCATTCCAAGGACAGGGAATTCCTATGGC.